The clone carrying this TCR beta chain was observed at least ten times. What it binds is unknown. The iRepertoire nested amplicon-rescue multiplex PCR amplified TCR alpha and beta CDR3s from RNA. Tissue mRNA or PBMC total RNA, 100-400 ng, went into one-step reverse transcription and amplification. TCRdb itself ran the multiplex PCR reads through MiXCR, one entry per CDR3 protein. In the table there are approximately 100,000 distinct CDR3 sequences, under 30% of which are singletons. The record originates from a study of glioma-infiltrating T cells. The CDR3 runs to 14 residues. The ends were cut back, 5 bases at V and 6 bases at J, with 14 bases in the middle. Overall study results and limits: Very few CDR3 sequences were shared between tissue and blood. Non-neoplastic patients had below-expected tissue-blood divergence, while all gliomas exceeded expectation.

V gene TRBV12-3 or TRBV12-4 combines with J gene TRBJ1-5, with D possibly being TRBD1 (5 bases). Material: glioma tissue, nonneoplastic brain tissue, or PBMCs (not recorded which). The sequence was obtained from a human donor with low-grade glioma or glioblastoma, undergoing nonglioma brain surgery, or in good health (not recorded which). The CDR3 region is CASSPGDQGQPQHF. DNA of the CDR3: TGTGCCAGCAGTCCGGGGGACCAGGGTCAGCCCCAGCATTTT.